Listed here are 17 T cell receptor beta chains from one sample, sequenced in a study of OX40 agonist ivuxolimab in advanced cancers. Preparation of the library involved the immunoSEQ multiplex PCR assay. As stored in TCRdb, this immuneACCESS dataset retains in-frame rearrangements with V and J assigned. A fraction of the clones does not appear; measured against another copy, unresolved V genes explain less than half of the discrepancy, and the remainder lacks a known reason. The sample has more than 25,000 clones on record, more than 70% of them singletons. 25% of the sample is in the top ten clones. The sample was CD4+ or CD8+ T cells sorted from blood, taken in a trial of the OX40 agonist ivuxolimab. These TCRs come from an adult with an advanced solid tumor such as melanoma, head and neck, liver or kidney cancer.

The chain carries TRBV19 and TRBJ2-7; no definite D call. The CDR3 is 11 residues long. Germline CDR1 LNHDA, CDR2 SQIVND (reference sequence). The V and J ends lost 10 bases and 7 bases respectively, with 14 bases between them. CDR3: CATKTGGEQYF. The CDR3 nucleotides are TGTGCCACCAAAACGGGTGGGGAGCAGTACTTC.

The V and J genes are TRBV4-1 and TRBJ2-7, with TRBD2 matching over 9 bases. Germline V gives CDR1 MGHRA, CDR2 YSYEKL. The CDR3 extends over 17 amino acids. The J segment lost 0 bases and the V segment lost 3 bases, leaving 9 bases of the junction unmatched. Written as DNA, the CDR3 is TGCGCCAGCAGCCACCCCCAATTAGCGGGAGCCTCCTACGAGCAGTACTTC. Amino acid sequence: CASSHPQLAGASYEQYF.

The chain combines TRBV27 with TRBJ2-1; no firm D call. Trimming shortened V by 3 bases and J by 3 bases, and 12 bases separated the two germline ends. Germline V lookup: CDR1 MNHEY, CDR2 SMNVEV (reference sequence). The CDR3 is 15 residues long. This CDR3 is CASSFNKHLYNEQFF. The CDR3 DNA is TGTGCCAGCAGTTTTAACAAACACCTCTACAATGAGCAGTTCTTC.

The chain is built from TRBV29-1 and TRBJ1-2, with TRBD1 identical over 7 bases. The CDR3 has 13 residues. CDR1 and CDR2 (germline): SQVTM, ANQGSEA. V lost 4 bases to trimming and J lost 3 bases; unmatched junction nucleotides: 5. The CDR3 DNA reads as TGCAGCGTTGGAGGGGGCGAGGACTATGGCTACACCTTC. Amino acids: CSVGGGEDYGYTF.

The CDR3 loop is CASSTAGGYGELFF. The CDR3 nucleotides read TGCGCCAGCAGCACTGCAGGGGGCTACGGGGAGCTGTTTTTT. The chain uses TRBV5-1 and TRBJ2-2, with TRBD1 matching over 8 bases. Unmatched junction bases numbered 6, after V lost 4 bases and J lost 7 bases. Germline CDR1 is SGHRS and CDR2 is YFSETQ. The CDR3 contains 14 residues.

This rearrangement joins TRBV6-1 to TRBJ1-4, with 8 bases matching TRBD1. The CDR3 totals 15 residues. The V gene's germline CDR1 is MNHNS and CDR2 SASEGT. V lost 1 base and J lost 5; bases outside the gene matches: 3. The CDR3 DNA is TGTGCCAGCAGTGAAGGACGGACAGGGAATGAAAAACTGTTTTTT. This codes for CASSEGRTGNEKLFF.

The chain couples TRBV6-6 to TRBJ2-1; D ambiguous. Germline V gives CDR1 MNHNY, CDR2 SVGAGI (reference sequence). The V end was cut by 6 bases, the J end by 9 bases, with 9 bases between. The length of the CDR3 is 11 residues. The CDR3 bases are TGTGCCAGCAGCCTTTTAGGTGAGCAGTTCTTC. This sequence encodes CASSLLGEQFF.

The chain links TRBV6-1 to TRBJ1-1; no firm D call. In germline, CDR1 is MNHNS, CDR2 SASEGT. The CDR3 is made up of 13 amino acids. V dropped 5 bases and J dropped 1 base, with 8 bases sitting between them. The DNA for the CDR3 is TGTGCCAGCAGTCCCCTGCGGAACACTGAAGCTTTCTTT. Translated, it gives CASSPLRNTEAFF.

In DNA form, the CDR3 reads TGCGCCAGCAGCCGGGCCCAAGTTCCTAACTATGGCTACACCTTC. This sequence encodes CASSRAQVPNYGYTF. The rearrangement uses TRBV5-1 and TRBJ1-2; D not resolved. Germline-derived CDR1 and CDR2 are SGHRS and YFSETQ. CDR3 length equals 15 residues. The ends were cut back, 4 bases at V and 0 bases at J, with 13 bases in the middle. The variable domain in full, completed from reference TRBV5-1 and TRBJ1-2, reads KAGVTQTPRYLIKTRGQQVTLSCSPISGHRSVSWYQQTPGQGLQFLFEYFSETQRNKGNFPGRFSGRQFSNSRSEMNVSTLELGDSALYLCASSRAQVPNYGYTFGSGTRLTVV.

This chain connects TRBV5-1 to TRBJ1-1; D call uncertain. V was pared by 4 bases and J by 5 bases, with 12 bases between. The CDR3 is 13 amino acids. Germline V gene lookup returns CDR1 SGHRS and CDR2 YFSETQ. The CDR3 region is CASSQTSRTEAFF. Here the CDR3 DNA reads TGCGCCAGCAGCCAAACCTCACGGACTGAAGCTTTCTTT.

V is TRBV4-1 and J is TRBJ2-6; no clear D gene. The V and J ends lost 3 bases and 0 bases respectively, with 9 bases between them. Per the germline V gene, CDR1 is MGHRA and CDR2 is YSYEKL. The CDR3 has 16 residues. The CDR3 DNA is TGCGCCAGCAGCCATTACAGACCCTCTGGGGCCAACGTCCTGACTTTC. Translated: CASSHYRPSGANVLTF.

This chain uses TRBV18 with TRBJ2-7; perhaps TRBD1 as D (8 bases). Germline lookup yields CDR1 KGHSH and CDR2 LQKENI. V lost 5 bases to trimming and J lost 1 base, with 18 bases between them. The CDR3 is 16 residues long. The CDR3 spells CASSGRDRQRSYEQYF. CDR3 nucleotide sequence: TGTGCCAGCTCAGGGAGGGACAGGCAAAGGTCCTACGAGCAGTACTTC.

In DNA, the CDR3 is TGTGCCAGCAGCTTGGTACTTTCCACTGAAGCTTTCTTT. It is translated as CASSLVLSTEAFF. The chain links TRBV5-6 to TRBJ1-1; the D is unclear. The CDR3 covers 13 residues. V lost 0 bases to trimming and J lost 4 bases, with 7 bases between them. Germline CDR1 SGHDT, CDR2 YYEEEE. The full variable domain, completed using reference TRBV5-6 and TRBJ1-1, is DAGVTQSPTHLIKTRGQQVTLRCSPKSGHDTVSWYQQALGQGPQFIFQYYEEEERQRGNFPDRFSGHQFPNYSSELNVNALLLGDSALYLCASSLVLSTEAFFGQGTRLTVV.

The V call is TRBV30, the J call TRBJ1-1; maybe TRBD1 (5 bases). This CDR3 is 13 amino acids long. Germline values: CDR1 GTSNPN, CDR2 SVGIG (reference sequence). V shed 2 bases and J shed 1 base, with 8 bases lying between them. The CDR3 here is CAWSLDKNTEAFF. CDR3 sequence (DNA): TGTGCCTGGAGTCTGGACAAGAACACTGAAGCTTTCTTT.

In nucleotides, the CDR3 is TGCGCCAGCCGATTGGACATCGCGAAAAACATTCAGTACTTC. Protein sequence: CASRLDIAKNIQYF. J is TRBJ2-4 and V is TRBV5-1; a possible D gene is TRBD1 (5 bases). Trimming stripped 7 bases from V and 4 bases from J, with 15 bases between. CDR1 SGHRS and CDR2 YFSETQ come from the germline V gene. The CDR3 is 14 residues long.

The chain links TRBV5-6 to TRBJ2-3, with no clear D. Germline CDR1 reads SGHDT; CDR2 reads YYEEEE. This CDR3 region has 14 residues. Deletions cut 2 bases from V and 2 bases from J, with 9 bases between. The CDR3 coding sequence is TGTGCCAGCAGCTTTGAACAGACCACAGATACGCAGTATTTT. Translated: CASSFEQTTDTQYF.

The chain is built from TRBV5-1 and TRBJ2-1; D is unclear. The germline gives CDR1 SGHRS, CDR2 YFSETQ. Trimming removed 0 bases at V and 3 bases at J, with 19 bases between. This CDR3 spans 18 amino acids. The chain's CDR3 is CASSLGHSNQVRYNEQFF. In nucleotides, the CDR3 is TGCGCCAGCAGCTTGGGCCACTCCAATCAGGTCCGCTACAATGAGCAGTTCTTC.